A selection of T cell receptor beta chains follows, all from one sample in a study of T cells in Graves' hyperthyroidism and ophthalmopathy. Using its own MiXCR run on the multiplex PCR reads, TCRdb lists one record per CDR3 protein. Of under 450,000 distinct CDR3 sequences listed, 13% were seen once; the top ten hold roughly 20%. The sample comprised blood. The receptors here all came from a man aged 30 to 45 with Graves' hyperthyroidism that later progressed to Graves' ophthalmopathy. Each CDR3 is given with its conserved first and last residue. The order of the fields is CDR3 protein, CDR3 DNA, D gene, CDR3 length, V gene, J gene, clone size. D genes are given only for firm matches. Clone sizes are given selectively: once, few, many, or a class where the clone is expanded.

CASSPRGGLKLDEQFF	TGTGCCAGCAGCCCCAGGGGGGGACTGAAGTTGGATGAGCAGTTCTTC	NA	16	TRBV9	TRBJ2-1	NA
CASSYLAKGGEQYF	TGTGCCAGCAGTTACCTGGCTAAGGGCGGCGAGCAGTACTTC	NA	14	TRBV6-6	TRBJ2-7	many
CASSYSRGILTGELFF	TGTGCCAGCAGTTACTCTAGGGGGATTTTAACCGGGGAGCTGTTTTTT	NA	16	TRBV6-6	TRBJ2-2	NA
CASSGGVQETQYF	TGTGCCAGCTCCGGGGGAGTTCAAGAGACCCAGTACTTC	NA	13	TRBV18	TRBJ2-5	NA
CSVEERNTGELFF	TGCAGCGTTGAAGAGAGAAACACCGGGGAGCTGTTTTTT	NA	13	TRBV29-1	TRBJ2-2	NA
CASSLALAGVNEQFF	TGTGCCAGCAGCTTAGCACTAGCGGGGGTCAATGAGCAGTTCTTC	TRBD2	15	TRBV7-2	TRBJ2-1	NA
CASSHLDRENSPLHF	TGCGCCAGCAGCCACTTGGACAGGGAGAATTCACCCCTCCACTTT	TRBD1	15	TRBV4-1	TRBJ1-6	NA
CASSLEGLAGYSYEQYF	TGTGCCAGCAGCTTGGAGGGACTAGCGGGGTACTCCTACGAGCAGTACTTC	TRBD2	17	TRBV7-8	TRBJ2-7	many
CSARDLGAVSNEQFF	TGCAGTGCTAGAGATCTGGGAGCCGTCTCCAATGAGCAGTTCTTC	NA	15	TRBV20-1	TRBJ2-1	few
CASRPTSGLQETQYF	TGCGCCAGCAGGCCAACTAGCGGGTTACAAGAGACCCAGTACTTC	TRBD2	15	TRBV5-1	TRBJ2-5	few
CASSLMQLAANEQFF	TGTGCCAGCAGCTTAATGCAACTAGCGGCCAATGAGCAGTTCTTC	TRBD2	15	TRBV7-9	TRBJ2-1	NA
CSASSVVGGRQETQYF	TGCAGTGCTAGTTCCGTTGTGGGAGGGAGGCAAGAGACCCAGTACTTC	TRBD2	16	TRBV20-1	TRBJ2-5	once
CASSYSSSATGRDEQFF	TGTGCCAGCAGTTACTCGAGTAGCGCGACAGGGCGGGATGAGCAGTTCTTC	TRBD1	17	TRBV6-2/TRBV6-3	TRBJ2-1	NA
CASSQRTGNQPQHF	TGTGCCAGCAGCCAGAGGACGGGCAATCAGCCCCAGCATTTT	NA	14	TRBV2	TRBJ1-5	many
CASSGRSGVKSNQPQHF	TGTGCCAGCAGTGGACGATCGGGAGTCAAAAGCAATCAGCCCCAGCATTTT	NA	17	TRBV6-1	TRBJ1-5	NA
CASRKADGFMNTEAFF	TGTGCCAGCAGGAAGGCGGACGGATTTATGAACACTGAAGCTTTCTTT	NA	16	TRBV6-2/TRBV6-3	TRBJ1-1	NA
CASSPPDRAINGYTF	TGTGCCAGCAGCCCACCGGACAGGGCGATCAATGGCTACACCTTC	TRBD1	15	TRBV11-2	TRBJ1-2	NA
CASSIAVSGTDTQYF	TGTGCCAGTAGTATAGCGGTTAGCGGCACAGATACGCAGTATTTT	NA	15	TRBV19	TRBJ2-3	NA
CASSTRQGSSYNEQFF	TGTGCCAGTAGCACCCGACAGGGGTCCTCCTACAATGAGCAGTTCTTC	TRBD1	16	TRBV19	TRBJ2-1	NA
CASSLGWEVNSPLHF	TGTGCCAGCAGCTTAGGATGGGAGGTGAATTCACCCCTCCACTTT	NA	15	TRBV7-6	TRBJ1-6	once
CASSYGGINEQFF	TGTGCCAGCAGTTACGGGGGGATTAATGAGCAGTTCTTC	NA	13	TRBV6-5	TRBJ2-1	few
CASKGLAGYNEQFF	TGTGCCAGCAAGGGACTAGCGGGGTACAATGAGCAGTTCTTC	TRBD2	14	TRBV12-3/TRBV12-4	TRBJ2-1	few
CASSYSRGKEGETQYF	TGTGCCAGCAGTTACTCGAGGGGAAAGGAGGGAGAGACCCAGTACTTC	NA	16	TRBV6-5	TRBJ2-5	few
CASSFRTEGETQYF	TGTGCCAGCAGCTTCCGGACGGAGGGAGAGACCCAGTACTTC	NA	14	TRBV5-5	TRBJ2-5	many